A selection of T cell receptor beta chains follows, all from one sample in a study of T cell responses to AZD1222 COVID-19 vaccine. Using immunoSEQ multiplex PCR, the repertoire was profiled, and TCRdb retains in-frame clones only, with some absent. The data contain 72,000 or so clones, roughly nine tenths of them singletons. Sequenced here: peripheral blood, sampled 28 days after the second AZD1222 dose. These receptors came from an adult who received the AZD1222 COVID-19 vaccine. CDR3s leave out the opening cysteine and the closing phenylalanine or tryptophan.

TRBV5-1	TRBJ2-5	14	ATRPRPAGGTETQY
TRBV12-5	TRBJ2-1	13	ASGLKLAGGAEQF
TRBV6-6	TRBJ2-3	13	ASSYSSGSTDTQY
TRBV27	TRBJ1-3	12	ASSLRGSGNTIY
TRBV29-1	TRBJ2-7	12	SAAEDTLTYEQY
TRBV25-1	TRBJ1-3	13	ASSEGANSGNTIY
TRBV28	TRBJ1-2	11	ASSWGQLYGYT
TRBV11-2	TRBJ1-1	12	ASSLRAGQGLSF
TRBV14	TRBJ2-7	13	ASSQEPFSSYEQY
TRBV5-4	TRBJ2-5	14	ASSLGTSGLQETQY
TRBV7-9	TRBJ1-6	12	ASSLTGDNSPLH
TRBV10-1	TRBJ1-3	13	ASSESTGAGNTIY
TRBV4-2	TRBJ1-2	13	ASSPGGSGNYGYT
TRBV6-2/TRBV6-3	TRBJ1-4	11	ASSGRTYEKLF
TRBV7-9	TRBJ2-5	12	ASSKNREGETQY
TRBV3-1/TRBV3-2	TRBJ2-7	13	ASSQVASPLYEQY
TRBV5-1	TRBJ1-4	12	ASRPDRGSEKLF
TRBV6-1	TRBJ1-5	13	ASSEMGQGNQPQH
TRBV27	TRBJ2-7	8	ASSANEQY
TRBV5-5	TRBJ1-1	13	ASSPGRRGNTEAF